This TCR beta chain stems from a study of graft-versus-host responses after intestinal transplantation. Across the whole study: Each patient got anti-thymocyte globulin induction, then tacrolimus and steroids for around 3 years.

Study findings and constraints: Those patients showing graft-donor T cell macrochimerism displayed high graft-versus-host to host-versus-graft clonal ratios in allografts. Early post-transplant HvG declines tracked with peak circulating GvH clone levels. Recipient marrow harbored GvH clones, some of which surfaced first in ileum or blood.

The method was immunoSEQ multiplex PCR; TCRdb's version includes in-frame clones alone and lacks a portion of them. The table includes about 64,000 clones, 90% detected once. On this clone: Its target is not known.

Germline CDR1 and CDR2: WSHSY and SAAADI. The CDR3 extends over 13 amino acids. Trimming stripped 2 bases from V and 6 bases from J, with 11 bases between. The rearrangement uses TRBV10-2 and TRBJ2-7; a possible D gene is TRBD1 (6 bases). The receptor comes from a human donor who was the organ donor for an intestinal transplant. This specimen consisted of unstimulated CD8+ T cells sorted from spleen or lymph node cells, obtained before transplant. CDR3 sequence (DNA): TGCGCCAGCAGTGAGAACAGGGTATCCGAGCAGTACTTC. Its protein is CASSENRVSEQYF.